Each of the 27 T cell receptor beta chains below was sequenced from the same sample in a study of shared clonotypes between healthy human individuals. Sequencing was performed with immunoSEQ multiplex PCR; in TCRdb, only in-frame clones are kept and a portion is missing. The data contain approximately 400,000 clones, just over 95% of them singletons. Sequencing was done on a sample of memory CD8+ T cells sorted from blood. The subset: CD45RO+ cells pooled with CCR7-negative TemRA cells. Every receptor here comes from a man in his thirties or forties in good health.

This rearrangement joins TRBV28 to TRBJ2-1, with 9 bases lining up with TRBD2. With V trimmed by 4 bases and J by 5 bases, 6 bases remained unmatched. Germline CDR1 MDHEN, CDR2 SYDVKM. The CDR3 totals 15 residues. In nucleotides, the CDR3 is TGTGCCAGCAGTTCCAGCGGGAGGTTTGACAATGAGCAGTTCTTC. Protein sequence: CASSSSGRFDNEQFF. Together with reference TRBV28 and TRBJ2-1, the CDR3 gives the full variable domain: DVKVTQSSRYLVKRTGEKVFLECVQDMDHENMFWYRQDPGLGLRLIYFSYDVKMKEKGDIPEGYSVSREKKERFSLILESASTNQTSMYLCASSSSGRFDNEQFFGPGTRLTVL.

V gene TRBV10-3 combines with J gene TRBJ2-5; no clear D. V was trimmed by 5 bases and J by 4 bases, leaving 5 bases between them. Germline CDR1 and CDR2: ENHRY and SYGVKD. This CDR3 is built from 11 residues. For the CDR3, the DNA is TGTGCCATCAGTTCGGGAGAGACCCAGTACTTC. This encodes CAISSGETQYF.

This chain uses TRBV30 with TRBJ1-5; tentatively, D is TRBD1 (5 bases). CDR3 length equals 14 residues. V was trimmed by 0 bases and J by 6 bases, leaving 12 bases between them. Germline V lookup: CDR1 GTSNPN, CDR2 SVGIG (reference sequence). This CDR3 is CAWSVSGMSQPQHF. The CDR3 region has the DNA TGTGCCTGGAGTGTCTCAGGGATGAGTCAGCCCCAGCATTTT. Looking up the rest from reference TRBV30 and TRBJ1-5 gives the full variable domain: SQTIHQWPATLVQPVGSPLSLECTVEGTSNPNLYWYRQAAGRGLQLLFYSVGIGQISSEVPQNLSASRPQDRQFILSSKKLLLSDSGFYLCAWSVSGMSQPQHFGDGTRLSIL.

This clone occurred once. The chain has TRBV30 and TRBJ2-1; 12 positions agree with TRBD2. The CDR3 is 18 amino acids. Germline trimming cut 4 bases from V and 9 bases from J; bases unmatched to any gene: 19. Germline assignment: CDR1 GTSNPN and CDR2 SVGIG (reference sequence). This chain's CDR3 is CAWTQWRLAGVRGSEQFF. CDR3 nucleotide sequence: TGTGCCTGGACCCAATGGAGACTAGCGGGAGTAAGGGGAAGTGAGCAGTTCTTC.

The J gene is TRBJ2-7, the V gene TRBV28; a possible D gene is TRBD2 (5 bases). Germline V gene sequence: CDR1 MDHEN, CDR2 SYDVKM. The V end lost 5 bases, the J end lost 4 bases, and 18 bases lay between the germline ends. The CDR3 length is 15 residues. The CDR3 here is CASSVRRQVAYEQYF. CDR3 nucleotide sequence: TGTGCCAGCAGTGTCCGCCGGCAGGTAGCGTACGAGCAGTACTTC.

The chain employs TRBV7-3 and TRBJ2-1, with a possible D match to TRBD2 (6 bases). Germline V lookup: CDR1 SGHTA, CDR2 FQGTGA. This CDR3 contains 15 residues. The ends were cut back, 5 bases at V and 5 bases at J, with 16 bases in the middle. The CDR3 region has the DNA TGTGCCAGCAGCCGACAACTAGCTTCTCACAATGAGCAGTTCTTC. This encodes CASSRQLASHNEQFF.

The CDR3: CASSDRGGYTF. The DNA for the CDR3 is TGTGCCAGCAGCGACAGGGGTGGCTACACCTTC. The chain uses TRBV5-4 and TRBJ1-2; 8 bases match TRBD1. Germline assignment: CDR1 SGHNT and CDR2 YYREEE (reference sequence). V shed 4 bases, J shed 7 bases, and the junction held 0 bases outside the gene matches. The CDR3 is 11 amino acids.

The rearrangement links TRBV11-2 to TRBJ2-5, with D hard to call. The CDR3 extends over 13 amino acids. Germline CDR1 is SGHAT and CDR2 is FQNNGV. Trimming took 2 bases from V and 0 from J, leaving 4 bases between them. In nucleotides, the CDR3 is TGTGCCAGCAGCTTATTGTACCAAGAGACCCAGTACTTC. This sequence encodes CASSLLYQETQYF.

This sequence joins TRBV29-1 and TRBJ1-2; TRBD1 is a possible D gene (5 bases). The V gene lost 4 bases and the J gene lost 4 bases, with 7 bases spanning the gap. Per the germline V gene, CDR1 is SQVTM and CDR2 is ANQGSEA. This CDR3 has 11 residues. CDR3 DNA sequence: TGCAGCGTTGGACAGCCCTATGGCTACACCTTC. Its translation is CSVGQPYGYTF.

J is TRBJ2-7 and V is TRBV7-9, with unresolved D. The CDR3 loop spans 14 amino acids. Trimming shortened V by 1 base and J by 3 bases, and 10 bases separated the two germline ends. CDR1 SEHNR and CDR2 FQNEAQ come from the germline V gene (reference sequence). Written as DNA, the CDR3 is TGTGCCAGCAGCTTAGAAGGAGTGCTCTACGAGCAGTACTTC. Its protein product is CASSLEGVLYEQYF.

J is TRBJ2-1 and V is TRBV27, with TRBD2 identical over 11 bases. The CDR3 is 17 residues long. Germline V gene data show CDR1 as MNHEY and CDR2 as SMNVEV (reference sequence). Trimming cost V 3 bases and J 9 bases; bases outside gene matches: 13. CDR3 region: CASSFPTTSGSSGEQFF. The CDR3, as DNA: TGTGCCAGCAGTTTCCCCACCACTAGCGGGAGCAGTGGTGAGCAGTTCTTC.

The chain joins TRBV2 to TRBJ2-3; D may correspond to TRBD1 or TRBD2 (5 bases each). V lost 1 base, J lost 4 bases, and 12 bases lay in between. The CDR3 totals 15 residues. Germline-derived CDR1 and CDR2 are SNHLY and FYNNEI. CDR3 loop: CASSEGFGGADTQYF. The CDR3 DNA reads as TGTGCCAGCAGTGAAGGCTTTGGGGGAGCAGATACGCAGTATTTT.

The chain recombines TRBV19 with TRBJ2-1; TRBD2 aligns across 8 bases. From germline, CDR1 is LNHDA and CDR2 SQIVND (reference sequence). The CDR3 is 16 amino acids. With V trimmed by 6 bases and J by 6 bases, 13 bases remained unmatched. The CDR3 nucleotides are TGTGCCAGTAGAAGAAATAGCGGGACTCGGGGCAATGAGCAGTTCTTC. Encoded protein: CASRRNSGTRGNEQFF.

The rearrangement uses TRBV7-8 and TRBJ1-1, with D hard to call. The CDR3 is 13 residues long. Germline V gives CDR1 SGHVS, CDR2 FQNEAQ. Between the trimmed V and J ends, which lost 3 bases and 6 bases, there was a span of 11 bases. The CDR3 loop reads CASSLLDTPEAFF. The CDR3 nucleotides read TGTGCCAGCAGCTTGTTAGACACCCCTGAAGCTTTCTTT. Drawing the rest from reference TRBV7-8 and TRBJ1-1, the complete variable domain is GAGVSQSPRYKVAKRGQDVALRCDPISGHVSLFWYQQALGQGPEFLTYFQNEAQLDKSGLPSDRFFAERPEGSVSTLKIQRTQQEDSAVYLCASSLLDTPEAFFGQGTRLTVV.

The CDR3: CASSYPGRWGYEQYF. The CDR3 nucleotides read TGTGCCAGCAGTTACCCAGGGAGATGGGGGTACGAGCAGTACTTC. The V gene is TRBV6-5, the J gene TRBJ2-7; either TRBD1 or TRBD2 may fit D (5 bases each). The germline V gene encodes CDR1 MNHEY and CDR2 SVGAGI. The length of the CDR3 is 15 residues. With 2 bases removed from V and 4 bases from J, the gap between germline ends came to 15 bases.

This clone has a single count. This sequence joins TRBV6-5 and TRBJ1-2; unclear D gene. The V and J ends lost 7 bases and 4 bases respectively, with 19 bases between them. From germline, CDR1 is MNHEY and CDR2 SVGAGI. The CDR3 runs to 15 residues. The CDR3 DNA reads TGTGCCAGCACCCTCGATCCCCGGGCGCTCTATGGCTACACCTTC. This sequence encodes CASTLDPRALYGYTF.

This sequence joins TRBV6-5 and TRBJ2-5, with 7 positions matching TRBD1. CDR3 length: 14 amino acids. Germline CDR1 MNHEY, CDR2 SVGAGI. The junction had 7 bases not matched to a gene; V was cut back by 5 bases and J by 4 bases. CDR3: CASSQIDRAETQYF. Written as DNA, the CDR3 is TGTGCCAGCAGTCAGATTGACAGGGCAGAGACCCAGTACTTC.

Written as DNA, the CDR3 is TGTGCCAGCAGTTACTCGGTTAGCGGGCGGGCCTACGAGCAGTACTTC. This codes for CASSYSVSGRAYEQYF. The rearrangement uses TRBV6-5 and TRBJ2-7, with 7 bases that match TRBD2. This CDR3 is 16 amino acids long. Germline CDR1 is MNHEY and CDR2 is SVGAGI. V gave up 0 bases and J gave up 2 bases; unmatched junction bases: 7.

This chain uses TRBV28 with TRBJ2-7; D is possibly TRBD1 or TRBD2 (6 bases each). The CDR3 sequence is 15 residues long. Deletions cut 6 bases from V and 1 base from J, with 16 bases between. Per the germline V gene, CDR1 is MDHEN and CDR2 is SYDVKM. The CDR3 bases are TGTGCCAGCAGCCTTTCGGGGGCGCGGTCCTACGAGCAGTACTTC. The encoded protein is CASSLSGARSYEQYF. The full variable domain, rest sourced from reference TRBV28 and TRBJ2-7, is DVKVTQSSRYLVKRTGEKVFLECVQDMDHENMFWYRQDPGLGLRLIYFSYDVKMKEKGDIPEGYSVSREKKERFSLILESASTNQTSMYLCASSLSGARSYEQYFGPGTRLTVT.

In its sample, this clone was seen a few times. This chain links TRBV19 with TRBJ1-2, with D possibly matching TRBD1 (6 bases). The CDR3 has 13 amino acids. The germline V gene encodes CDR1 LNHDA and CDR2 SQIVND (reference sequence). V gave up 6 bases and J gave up 4 bases, with 12 bases separating them. As DNA, the CDR3 is TGTGCCAGTAGCCCTGGGGGGCTCTATGGCTACACCTTC. It translates to CASSPGGLYGYTF.

This clone was seen only once. The chain links TRBV27 to TRBJ2-7; possible D gene TRBD1, 6 bases. The CDR3 is 14 amino acids. With 0 bases removed from V and 2 bases from J, the gap between germline ends came to 8 bases. CDR1 is MNHEY and CDR2 is SMNVEV in the germline V gene (reference sequence). CDR3 protein: CASSLSNRAYEQYF. Written as DNA, the CDR3 is TGTGCCAGCAGTTTATCGAACAGGGCCTACGAGCAGTACTTC.

V and J are TRBV6-1 and TRBJ2-7; 9 nucleotides line up with TRBD2. Germline V gene data show CDR1 as MNHNS and CDR2 as SASEGT. The CDR3 length is 15 residues. The ends lost 4 bases at V and 2 bases at J; junction bases unmatched: 6. The CDR3 nucleotides are TGTGCCAGCAGTGCCCTAGCGGGAACAACCTACGAGCAGTACTTC. Its translation is CASSALAGTTYEQYF.

Only a few counts were recorded for this clone. V gene TRBV30 combines with J gene TRBJ1-1; D is unclear. Germline V gives CDR1 GTSNPN, CDR2 SVGIG (reference sequence). The V gene lost 0 bases and the J gene lost 3 bases, with 5 bases spanning the gap. This CDR3 comprises 12 residues. The CDR3 region has the DNA TGTGCCTGGAGTGTATTGGACACTGAAGCTTTCTTT. Residues: CAWSVLDTEAFF. Full variable domain (remainder filled in from reference TRBV30 and TRBJ1-1): SQTIHQWPATLVQPVGSPLSLECTVEGTSNPNLYWYRQAAGRGLQLLFYSVGIGQISSEVPQNLSASRPQDRQFILSSKKLLLSDSGFYLCAWSVLDTEAFFGQGTRLTVV.

Concerning this clone: The same CDR3 is also encoded by other DNA sequences in this sample. The CDR3 bases are TGCGCCAGCAGCTTAGCTAGCGGCACAGATACGCAGTATTTT. Translating gives CASSLASGTDTQYF. This rearrangement joins TRBV5-1 to TRBJ2-3; weak D call: TRBD2 (6 bases). Per germline, CDR1 SGHRS and CDR2 YFSETQ. The CDR3 spans 14 residues. The V end was cut by 2 bases, the J end by 1 base, with 8 bases between.

With respect to this clone: Other DNA variants within this sample encode the same CDR3. The gene calls are TRBV28 and TRBJ1-2; no clear D gene. Between the trimmed V and J ends, which lost 2 bases and 2 bases, there was a span of 6 bases. The germline gives CDR1 MDHEN, CDR2 SYDVKM. The CDR3 length is 13 residues. CDR3 coding DNA: TGTGCCAGCAGTTTACGGCGGAACTATGGCTACACCTTC. This sequence encodes CASSLRRNYGYTF.

The chain links TRBV10-2 to TRBJ2-1; TRBD2 might be the D (6 bases). Trimming stripped 3 bases from V and 8 bases from J, with 11 bases between. The length of the CDR3 is 13 residues. Germline V gene lookup returns CDR1 WSHSY and CDR2 SAAADI. For the CDR3, the DNA is TGCGCCAGCAGTGAAGCGGGTATCTATGAGCAGTTCTTC. Translation: CASSEAGIYEQFF.

This chain links TRBV28 with TRBJ1-4; no definite D call. Trimming removed 6 bases from V and 5 bases from J, with 13 bases in between. The CDR3 is 14 amino acids. Germline loops: CDR1 MDHEN, CDR2 SYDVKM. The CDR3 loop is CASRAYRSNEKLFF. CDR3 sequence (DNA): TGTGCCAGCAGGGCTTACAGATCCAATGAAAAACTGTTTTTT.